The 24 T cell receptor beta chains listed next were all sequenced from one sample in a study of blood T cell repertoires in COVID-19. Produced via immunoSEQ multiplex PCR; TCRdb's table is partial and in-frame only. The table includes around 300,000 clones, 88% detected once. The sequencing input was peripheral blood. The receptors stem from a woman younger than 45 with COVID-19, enrolled during active disease.

This chain links TRBV19 with TRBJ2-3, with 8 bases identical to TRBD1. The germline V gene encodes CDR1 LNHDA and CDR2 SQIVND (reference sequence). CDR3 length: 17 amino acids. Trimming cost V 3 bases and J 6 bases; bases outside gene matches: 14. The CDR3 nucleotides are TGTGCCAGTAGTATCCAAACCTCTAGGACAGGGAGGGATACGCAGTATTTT. Protein product: CASSIQTSRTGRDTQYF.

The chain combines TRBV7-2 with TRBJ2-1, with 8 bases that match TRBD1. This CDR3 has 16 residues. V trimming: 2 bases; J trimming: 8 bases; junction bases outside the gene matches: 11. Germline CDR1 SGHTA, CDR2 FQGNSA. CDR3 region: CASSLLSGGSLDEQFF. The CDR3 DNA is TGTGCCAGCAGCTTACTCTCAGGGGGCTCTTTGGATGAGCAGTTCTTC.

The chain carries TRBV7-2 and TRBJ2-7; TRBD2 is a possible D gene (7 bases). The CDR3 extends over 12 amino acids. Trimming stripped 3 bases from V and 5 bases from J, with 8 bases between. The V gene's germline CDR1 is SGHTA and CDR2 FQGNSA. The CDR3 DNA reads TGTGCCAGCAGCTTGGGGGGGCACGAGCAGTACTTC. This sequence encodes CASSLGGHEQYF.

V usage is TRBV12-3 or TRBV12-4 and J usage is TRBJ1-4; no clear D gene. This CDR3 comprises 12 residues. V gave up 2 bases and J gave up 10 bases, with 8 bases separating them. The DNA of the CDR3 is TGTGCCAGCAGTTTACAGGCGCCAAAACTGTTTTTT. Its translation: CASSLQAPKLFF.

The chain links TRBV7-9 to TRBJ2-7; 7 bases agree with TRBD2. The length of the CDR3 is 14 residues. The germline gives CDR1 SEHNR, CDR2 FQNEAQ (reference sequence). V lost 5 bases to trimming and J lost 2 bases; unmatched junction nucleotides: 6. The CDR3 DNA sequence: TGTGCCAGCAGCCCTGGGGGGGGACCCTACGAGCAGTACGTC. Protein sequence: CASSPGGGPYEQYV.

V and J are TRBV24-1 and TRBJ1-1, with D possibly being TRBD1 (5 bases). Trimming took off 3 bases at V and 5 bases at J, with 12 bases between the two ends. Germline CDR1 is KGHDR and CDR2 is SFDVKD. The CDR3 covers 14 residues. The CDR3 reads CATSDRGKRTEAFF. The CDR3, as DNA: TGTGCCACCAGTGATAGGGGAAAGAGAACTGAAGCTTTCTTT.

The gene calls are TRBV7-9 and TRBJ1-3, with TRBD1 matching over 7 bases. Germline V gene data show CDR1 as SEHNR and CDR2 as FQNEAQ (reference sequence). This CDR3 region has 16 residues. DNA of the CDR3: TGTGCAACTCACTACAGGAGGGGGCGATCTGGAAACACCATATATTTT. Its translation is CATHYRRGRSGNTIYF.

The chain links TRBV3-1 (or the pseudogene TRBV3-2) to TRBJ2-2; no definite D call. The CDR3 spans 13 residues. The ends were cut back, 0 bases at V and 8 bases at J, with 7 bases in the middle. Per the germline V gene, CDR1 is LGHDT and CDR2 is YNNKEL (reference sequence). CDR3 coding DNA: TGTGCCAGCAGCCAAGATTCCCATGGGGAGCTGTTTTTT. It encodes CASSQDSHGELFF.

This chain uses TRBV9 with TRBJ1-3; the D gene is possibly TRBD1 (6 bases). The CDR3 runs 13 residues. The V end was cut by 4 bases, the J end by 6 bases, with 11 bases between. Looked up from germline, CDR1 is SGDLS and CDR2 is YYNGEE. The CDR3 DNA reads TGTGCCAGCAGCTCCGGGACACCAAACACCATATATTTT. As protein: CASSSGTPNTIYF.

This clone was observed once. This chain connects TRBV6-5 to TRBJ1-1; unclear D gene. This CDR3 is built from 12 residues. Germline V gives CDR1 MNHEY, CDR2 SVGAGI. V gave up 8 bases and J gave up 0 bases, with 7 bases separating them. This CDR3 reads CASGRVNTEAFF. Written as DNA, the CDR3 is TGTGCCAGCGGGCGGGTGAACACTGAAGCTTTCTTT.

The chain combines TRBV6-2 or TRBV6-3 with TRBJ1-2, with TRBD1 matching over 7 bases. Trimming took 4 bases from V and 4 from J; bases not matched to a gene: 12. The CDR3 runs 16 residues. CDR1 MNHEY and CDR2 SVGEGT come from the germline V gene. The DNA of the CDR3 is TGTGCCAGCAGTTTCTATCCGGGACAGAGTATCTATGGCTACACCTTC. This encodes CASSFYPGQSIYGYTF.

The V and J genes are TRBV6-2 or TRBV6-3 and TRBJ2-1; 12 positions match TRBD2. The CDR3 length is 17 residues. Germline V lookup: CDR1 MNHEY, CDR2 SVGEGT. V trimming: 3 bases; J trimming: 7 bases; junction bases outside the gene matches: 10. The CDR3 nucleotides are TGTGCCAGCAGTTATCTTTCTGGACTAGCGGGGAGGAATGAGCAGTTCTTC. Its protein is CASSYLSGLAGRNEQFF.

This sequence joins TRBV7-2 and TRBJ2-3; D perhaps matches TRBD1 (6 bases). V was pared by 4 bases and J by 2 bases, with 13 bases between. The CDR3 spans 15 residues. Germline V gene lookup returns CDR1 SGHTA and CDR2 FQGNSA. The CDR3 loop reads CASSSDGTITDTQYF. CDR3 bases: TGTGCCAGCAGCTCCGACGGGACAATCACAGATACGCAGTATTTT.

This chain uses TRBV7-2 with TRBJ2-6, with a weak D call TRBD2 (5 bases). Germline V gene sequence: CDR1 SGHTA, CDR2 FQGNSA. CDR3 length: 17 residues. Trimming shortened V by 4 bases and J by 0 bases, and 13 bases separated the two germline ends. Here the CDR3 DNA reads TGTGCCAGCAGCTCCCTGAGCGGCCGCTCTGGGGCCAACGTCCTGACTTTC. Its protein is CASSSLSGRSGANVLTF.

This chain joins TRBV7-9 and TRBJ1-1; D gene uncertain. The CDR3 runs 11 residues. Per germline, CDR1 SEHNR and CDR2 FQNEAQ (reference sequence). V lost 10 bases, J lost 1 base, and 7 bases lay in between. Here the CDR3 DNA reads TGTGCCACCCGGGGGAACACTGAAGCTTTCTTT. Translating gives CATRGNTEAFF. The variable domain in full, with the rest retrieved from reference TRBV7-9 and TRBJ1-1, is DTGVSQNPRHKITKRGQNVTFRCDPISEHNRLYWYRQTLGQGPEFLTYFQNEAQLEKSRLLSDRFSAERPKGSFSTLEIQRTEQGDSAMYLCATRGNTEAFFGQGTRLTVV.

This clone occurred once. The rearrangement joins TRBV19 to TRBJ1-1; possibly TRBD1 for D (5 bases). The V end was cut by 3 bases, the J end by 1 base, with 9 bases between. The CDR3 length is 14 residues. Per germline, CDR1 LNHDA and CDR2 SQIVND (reference sequence). CDR3 nucleotide sequence: TGTGCCAGTAGTATTCAGGGCCCGAACACTGAAGCTTTCTTT. Amino acid sequence: CASSIQGPNTEAFF.

V is TRBV3-1 (or the pseudogene TRBV3-2) and J is TRBJ1-2, with D unclear. The germline V gene encodes CDR1 LGHDT and CDR2 YNNKEL (reference sequence). CDR3 length: 15 residues. V was pared by 0 bases and J by 7 bases, with 15 bases between. CDR3 bases: TGTGCCAGCAGCCAAGATGTTGGGAGTATCTCTGGCTACACCTTC. It translates to CASSQDVGSISGYTF.

The rearrangement joins TRBV25-1 to TRBJ1-1; D might be TRBD1 (6 bases). The CDR3 extends over 15 amino acids. V was cut by 8 bases and J by 4 bases, with 20 bases left in between. Germline CDR1 is MGHDK and CDR2 is SYGVNS. In DNA, the CDR3 is TGTGCCAGCGTCCAGCAGGGGCCGAAGGGCACTGAAGCTTTCTTT. Translating gives CASVQQGPKGTEAFF. The complete variable domain, with remaining parts taken from reference TRBV25-1 and TRBJ1-1, reads EADIYQTPRYLVIGTGKKITLECSQTMGHDKMYWYQQDPGMELHLIHYSYGVNSTEKGDLSSESTVSRIRTEHFPLTLESARPSHTSQYLCASVQQGPKGTEAFFGQGTRLTVV.

This rearrangement joins TRBV2 to TRBJ2-1; 16 nucleotides agree with TRBD2. The CDR3 length is 17 residues. CDR1 SNHLY and CDR2 FYNNEI come from the germline V gene. V trimming: 6 bases; J trimming: 5 bases; junction bases outside the gene matches: 7. CDR3 nucleotide sequence: TGTGCCAGCAGCTCCGGGACTAGCGGGGGGGCCAACAATGAGCAGTTCTTC. It translates to CASSSGTSGGANNEQFF.

The gene calls are TRBV19 and TRBJ1-6; D gene unclear. The ends were cut back, 6 bases at V and 3 bases at J, with 12 bases in the middle. Germline values: CDR1 LNHDA, CDR2 SQIVND (reference sequence). The CDR3 consists of 15 residues. CDR3 DNA sequence: TGTGCCAGTAGCCGACGGGAGGGCTATAATTCACCCCTCCACTTT. It is translated as CASSRREGYNSPLHF.

The chain employs TRBV19 and TRBJ1-1; D not resolved. Germline V gene data show CDR1 as LNHDA and CDR2 as SQIVND (reference sequence). V lost 6 bases to trimming and J lost 1 base, with 9 bases between them. This CDR3 is 13 amino acids long. Here the CDR3 DNA reads TGTGCCAGTAGCACACAGCAGAACACTGAAGCTTTCTTT. Translating it yields CASSTQQNTEAFF.

As DNA, the CDR3 is TGTGCCTGGAGTTCCCCGAGGACAGGCCCTAGTTATGGCTACACCTTC. Its protein product is CAWSSPRTGPSYGYTF. The chain couples TRBV30 to TRBJ1-2, with 7 bases identical to TRBD1. The CDR3 length is 16 residues. After removal of 2 bases from V and 5 bases from J, the junction contained 14 bases not matched to a gene. Germline-derived CDR1 and CDR2 are GTSNPN and SVGIG (reference sequence).

V is TRBV9 and J is TRBJ2-3, with D tentatively TRBD1 (5 bases). V lost 3 bases, J lost 6 bases, and 5 bases lay in between. The length of the CDR3 is 11 residues. Germline V CDR1 and CDR2: SGDLS, YYNGEE. The CDR3 nucleotides read TGTGCCAGCAGCGAGGGGGATACGCAGTATTTT. Residues: CASSEGDTQYF.

This chain uses TRBV2 with TRBJ1-6, with TRBD1 matching over 9 bases. The length of the CDR3 is 15 residues. Per germline, CDR1 SNHLY and CDR2 FYNNEI. V lost 9 bases, J lost 8 bases, and 11 bases stayed unmatched. The CDR3 protein is CASKVQGAADSPLHF. CDR3 coding DNA: TGTGCCAGTAAGGTACAGGGGGCCGCGGATTCACCCCTCCACTTT.